Presented here are 10 T cell receptor beta chains from one specimen sequenced in a study of regulatory T cells in long-lasting Graves disease. Specified time point: persistent/refractory GD, antithyroid drugs over 5 years with positive TRAb. After RNA was extracted from PBMCs, the TCR library was made from it. Sequencing libraries for TCR beta were prepared with iRepertoire HTBI primers and Arm-PCR of CDR3 regions. TCRdb re-derived calls from the multiplex PCR reads in MiXCR, one entry per CDR3 protein. The sample yields a few hundred thousand distinct CDR3 sequences, approximately 23% seen once. The sequenced sample was peripheral blood mononuclear cells (PBMCs), obtained when the disease was refractory, from a patient treated with antithyroid drugs. These TCRs come from a woman aged 35 to 49 with Graves disease.

This clonotype was detected many times. The chain carries TRBV2 and TRBJ2-7; 13 bases fit TRBD2. This CDR3 has 13 amino acids. Germline loops: CDR1 SNHLY, CDR2 FYNNEI. V lost 6 bases, J lost 6 bases, and 2 bases stayed unmatched. The CDR3 here is CASSTSGRAEQYF. CDR3 nucleotides: TGTGCCAGCAGCACTAGCGGGAGGGCCGAGCAGTACTTC.

This clonotype was counted only a few times. The chain is built from TRBV6-5 and TRBJ2-5; D uncertain. Deletions cut 0 bases from V and 2 bases from J, with 13 bases between. In germline, CDR1 is MNHEY, CDR2 SVGAGI. CDR3 size: 16 residues. CDR3 DNA sequence: TGTGCCAGCAGTTACTCGTTGGTTTCGAGGCAAGAGACCCAGTACTTC. Encoded protein: CASSYSLVSRQETQYF.

The chain carries TRBV19 and TRBJ2-7; possible D gene TRBD1, 7 bases. With 5 bases removed from V and 4 bases from J, the gap between germline ends came to 15 bases. This CDR3 has 14 residues. The germline V gene encodes CDR1 LNHDA and CDR2 SQIVND (reference sequence). The CDR3 DNA reads as TGTGCCAGTAGTTATTCGACAGGGAGGTACGAGCAGTACTTC. This gives the protein CASSYSTGRYEQYF.

This clonotype was seen ten or more times. CDR3 amino acids: CASSPPAGVNTEAFF. For the CDR3, the DNA is TGTGCCAGCAGCCCCCCCGCGGGAGTGAACACTGAAGCTTTCTTT. The gene calls are TRBV11-2 and TRBJ1-1; D not certain. The CDR3 runs to 15 residues. V was cut by 5 bases and J by 0 bases, with 13 bases left in between. Germline loops: CDR1 SGHAT, CDR2 FQNNGV.

The rearrangement joins TRBV6-1 to TRBJ1-1; unclear D gene. V was pared by 8 bases and J by 0 bases, with 10 bases between. CDR1 and CDR2 from the germline V gene are MNHNS and SASEGT. CDR3 length: 13 residues. The CDR3 nucleotides are TGTGCCAGCGTGAAGGTCATGAACACTGAAGCTTTCTTT. It yields the protein CASVKVMNTEAFF.

For this clonotype: A much bigger clone sits one base away, suggesting this may be a read error. This chain joins TRBV25-1 and TRBJ1-1, with unresolved D. Germline CDR1 MGHDK, CDR2 SYGVNS. The CDR3 has 12 residues. V was pared by 7 bases and J by 7 bases, with 13 bases between. The CDR3 reads CASTSYPGEAFF. For the CDR3, the DNA is TGTGCCAGCACCTCATACCCCGGTGAAGCTTTCTTT.

Turning to this clonotype: A much larger clone lies a single base off, so this may be a read error. The J gene is TRBJ1-2, the V gene TRBV20-1; 9 positions agree with TRBD1. The germline gives CDR1 DFQATT, CDR2 SNEGSKA (reference sequence). This CDR3 region has 15 residues. CDR3 coding DNA: TGCGGTGGTACAGGGGGCCCCTGGTTTAACTATGGCTACACCTTC. Its translation: CGGTGGPWFNYGYTF.

CDR3 protein: CASSRMRSLEETQYF. CDR3 nucleotide sequence: TGCGCCAGCAGCCGGATGAGGTCCTTAGAAGAGACCCAGTACTTC. The chain carries TRBV4-1 and TRBJ2-5; D remains unclear. The germline gives CDR1 MGHRA, CDR2 YSYEKL. The length of the CDR3 is 15 residues. The V end was cut by 4 bases, the J end by 3 bases, with 15 bases between.

This clonotype was observed a few times. This rearrangement joins TRBV6-5 to TRBJ1-1; D is ambiguous. From germline, CDR1 is MNHEY and CDR2 SVGAGI. V was cut by 4 bases and J by 5 bases, with 20 bases left in between. The CDR3 consists of 16 residues. As DNA, the CDR3 is TGTGCCAGCAGTTGGGTCGATCAAAACGTGTGGACTGAAGCTTTCTTT. As protein: CASSWVDQNVWTEAFF.

The chain employs TRBV7-9 and TRBJ2-7; D may match TRBD1 or TRBD2 (5 bases each). V dropped 6 bases and J dropped 5 bases, with 14 bases sitting between them. CDR1 is SEHNR and CDR2 is FQNEAQ in the germline V gene (reference sequence). This CDR3 has 13 amino acids. The CDR3 nucleotides are TGTGCCAGCAGGGACTTCAGGGACCACGAGCAGTACTTC. This gives the protein CASRDFRDHEQYF.